This record looks at one T cell receptor beta chain sequence and its context. This clone's antigen is unknown. Base-call qualities are not available, and no considerably larger clone is one nucleotide away. The CDR3 starts with the cysteine, ends with the phenylalanine, and has 16 residues. The DNA shown is the 48-base CDR3, in frame from base 1. The germline V gene encodes CDR1 SGHAT and CDR2 FQNNGV. V loses 5 bases at its end and J loses 1 base; junction bases beyond the gene matches: 11. These data come from a study of blood T cell repertoires in COVID-19 (dated by TCRdb to between 2020 and 2021). General notes on the study: Samples from collaborators originated in the United States, Italy and Spain and spanned both the acute and convalescent phases of COVID-19. The material from the prospective study consisted of cDNA or gDNA derived from T cells, B-cell-depleted T cells, or PBMCs. Deeply sampled blood TCRbeta repertoires from subjects exposed to, actively infected with, or recovered from COVID-19 were included in the dataset. A freely available public database, intended as a resource for researchers studying the immune response to SARS-CoV-2, is where the repertoires were released. Samples were obtained from the ongoing ImmuneRACE study (first 160 participants) and from over 1,000 subjects provided by 6 global collaborators. A de-identified subject ID, COVID-19 status, age in years and sex were almost always included in the sample metadata. HLA class I and class II types, where available, came from metadata supplied by the sample provider rather than from assay-based typing.

The collaborating institutions used their own protocols to collect whole blood in K2EDTA tubes. For TCRbeta analysis, collaborators shipped samples in one of three forms: frozen whole blood, isolated PBMCs, or DNA extracted from either of those sample types. The immunoSEQ Assay, a bias-controlled multiplex PCR, was used to amplify TCRbeta CDR3 regions from genomic DNA. As for how the authors treated the data: The number of nucleated cells in each sample was estimated from the amplification of reference gene primers within the assay. Sequence reads were collapsed and filtered to measure the absolute abundance of every unique TCRbeta CDR3 rearrangement. For each sample, productive Simpson clonality was calculated by taking the square root of Simpson's diversity index across productive rearrangements. Imported from immuneACCESS, the table was reduced by TCRdb to in-frame sequences with V and J called. These copies leave out some clones; in studies compared against another copy, an unresolved V gene accounts for under half, and the cause of the remainder is not known. That table gives V, J and clone size, and the DNA gave D and trimming. The sample contains more than 85,000 clones, 75% to 85% of them found a single time. Less than 25% of the sample rests with the top ten.

On the study overall, not on this receptor specifically: Clinical and demographic metadata were provided uncurated, with the amount varying by source and participant.

Sequenced sample: peripheral blood. The chain was built from TRBV11-2 and TRBJ2-7, and 7 junctional nucleotides match TRBD2. This clonotype originated in a man in his 70s with acute or convalescent COVID-19. The sequenced DNA is TGTGCCAGCAGCCCGGCGGGCGGGAGAAGGTCCTACGAGCAGTACTTC. Its translation is CASSPAGGRRSYEQYF. Beyond the CDR3, the reference TRBV11-2 and TRBJ2-7 genes provide the residues; the full variable domain reads: EAGVAQSPRYKIIEKRQSVAFWCNPISGHATLYWYQQILGQGPKLLIQFQNNGVVDDSQLPKDRFSAERLKGVDSTLKIQPAKLEDSAVYLCASSPAGGRRSYEQYFGPGTRLTVT.